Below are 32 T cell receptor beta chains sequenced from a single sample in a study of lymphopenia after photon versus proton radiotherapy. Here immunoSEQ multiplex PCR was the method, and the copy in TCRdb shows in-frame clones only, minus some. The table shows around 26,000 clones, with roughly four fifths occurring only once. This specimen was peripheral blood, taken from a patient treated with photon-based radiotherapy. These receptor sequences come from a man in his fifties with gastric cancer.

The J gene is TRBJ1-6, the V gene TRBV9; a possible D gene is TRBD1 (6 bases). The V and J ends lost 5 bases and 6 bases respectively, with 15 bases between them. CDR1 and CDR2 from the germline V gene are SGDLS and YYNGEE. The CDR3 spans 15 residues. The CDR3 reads CASRGTGRSNSPLHF. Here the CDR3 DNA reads TGTGCCAGCAGGGGAACAGGGAGGAGTAATTCACCCCTCCACTTT. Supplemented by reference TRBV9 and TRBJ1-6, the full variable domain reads DSGVTQTPKHLITATGQRVTLRCSPRSGDLSVYWYQQSLDQGLQFLIQYYNGEERAKGNILERFSAQQFPDLHSELNLSSLELGDSALYFCASRGTGRSNSPLHFGNGTRLTVT.

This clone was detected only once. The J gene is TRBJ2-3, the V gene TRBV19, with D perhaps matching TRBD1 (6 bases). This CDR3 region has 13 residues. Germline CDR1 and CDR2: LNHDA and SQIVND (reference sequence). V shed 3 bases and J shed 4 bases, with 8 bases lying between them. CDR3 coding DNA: TGTGCCAGTAGTATTTACAGGGCAGATACGCAGTATTTT. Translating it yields CASSIYRADTQYF.

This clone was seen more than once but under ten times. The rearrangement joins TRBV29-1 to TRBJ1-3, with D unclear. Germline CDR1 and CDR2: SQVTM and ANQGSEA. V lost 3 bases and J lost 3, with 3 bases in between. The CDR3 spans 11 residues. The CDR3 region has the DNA TGCAGCGTTGAGATTGGAAACACCATATATTTT. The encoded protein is CSVEIGNTIYF.

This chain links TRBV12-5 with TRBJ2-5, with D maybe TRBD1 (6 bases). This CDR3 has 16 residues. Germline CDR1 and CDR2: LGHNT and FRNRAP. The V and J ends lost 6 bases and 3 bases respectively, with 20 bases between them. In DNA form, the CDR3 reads TGTGCTAGTGGGCTTTACAGGGATGGGATAGAAGAGACCCAGTACTTC. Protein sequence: CASGLYRDGIEETQYF.

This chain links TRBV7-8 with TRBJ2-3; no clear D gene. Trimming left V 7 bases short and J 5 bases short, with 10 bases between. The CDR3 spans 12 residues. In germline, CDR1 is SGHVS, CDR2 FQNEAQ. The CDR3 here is CASTQVGDTQYF. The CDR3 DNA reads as TGTGCCAGCACCCAAGTCGGAGATACGCAGTATTTT.

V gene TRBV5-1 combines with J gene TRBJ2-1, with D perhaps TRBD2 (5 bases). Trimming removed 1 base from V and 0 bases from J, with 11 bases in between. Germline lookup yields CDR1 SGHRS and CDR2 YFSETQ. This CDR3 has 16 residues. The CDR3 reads CASSLKVTSSYNEQFF. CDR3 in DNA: TGCGCCAGCAGCTTGAAGGTAACTAGCTCCTACAATGAGCAGTTCTTC.

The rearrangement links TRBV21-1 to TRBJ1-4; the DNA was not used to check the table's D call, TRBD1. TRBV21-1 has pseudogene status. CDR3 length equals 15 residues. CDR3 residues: CASSKPGQGKGKLFF. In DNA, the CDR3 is TGTGCCAGCAGCAAACCGGGACAGGGAAAGGGAAAACTGTTTTTT.

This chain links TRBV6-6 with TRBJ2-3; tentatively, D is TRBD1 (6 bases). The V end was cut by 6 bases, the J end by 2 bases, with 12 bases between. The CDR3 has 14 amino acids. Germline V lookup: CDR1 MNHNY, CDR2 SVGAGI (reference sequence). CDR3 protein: CASRRQANTDTQYF. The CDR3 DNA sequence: TGTGCCAGCAGAAGACAGGCTAACACAGATACGCAGTATTTT.

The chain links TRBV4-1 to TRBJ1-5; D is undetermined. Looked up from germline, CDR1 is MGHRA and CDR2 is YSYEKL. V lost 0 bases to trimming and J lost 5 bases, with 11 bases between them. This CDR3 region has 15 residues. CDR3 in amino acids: CASSQESVQHQPQHF. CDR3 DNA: TGCGCCAGCAGCCAAGAATCGGTACAACATCAGCCCCAGCATTTT.

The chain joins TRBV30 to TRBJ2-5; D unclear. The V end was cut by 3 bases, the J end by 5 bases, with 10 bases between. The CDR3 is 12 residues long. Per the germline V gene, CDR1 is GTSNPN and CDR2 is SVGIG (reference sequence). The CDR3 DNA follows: TGTGCCTGGAGCCGGCGTCAGGAGACCCAGTACTTC. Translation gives CAWSRRQETQYF.

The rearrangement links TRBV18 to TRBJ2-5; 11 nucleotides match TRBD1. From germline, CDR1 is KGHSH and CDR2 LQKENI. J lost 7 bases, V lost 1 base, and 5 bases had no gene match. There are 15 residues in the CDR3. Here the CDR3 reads CASSPRTGGEVTQYF. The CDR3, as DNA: TGTGCCAGCTCACCACGGACAGGGGGCGAGGTGACCCAGTACTTC.

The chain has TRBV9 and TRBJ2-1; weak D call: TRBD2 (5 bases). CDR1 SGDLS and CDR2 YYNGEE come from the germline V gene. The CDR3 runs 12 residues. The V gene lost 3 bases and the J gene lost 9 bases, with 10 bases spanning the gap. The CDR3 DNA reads TGTGCCAGCAGCGGCGACGGGGTTGAGCAGTTCTTC. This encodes CASSGDGVEQFF.

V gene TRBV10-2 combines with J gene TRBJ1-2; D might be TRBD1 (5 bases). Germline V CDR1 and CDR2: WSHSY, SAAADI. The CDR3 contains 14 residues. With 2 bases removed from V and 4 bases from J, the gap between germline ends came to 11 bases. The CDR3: CASSERQGPYGYTF. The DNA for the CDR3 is TGCGCCAGCAGTGAGAGGCAGGGACCCTATGGCTACACCTTC.

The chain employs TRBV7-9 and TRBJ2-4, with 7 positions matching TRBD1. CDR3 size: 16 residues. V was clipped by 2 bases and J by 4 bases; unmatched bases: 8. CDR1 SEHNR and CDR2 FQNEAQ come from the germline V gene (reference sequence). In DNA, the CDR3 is TGTGCCAGCAGCTTACTGGGACAGCGTAAGAAAAACATTCAGTACTTC. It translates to CASSLLGQRKKNIQYF.

The CDR3 loop reads CASRDIGGWGYEQYV. CDR3 nucleotides: TGTGCCAGCAGAGATATAGGAGGGTGGGGCTACGAGCAGTACGTC. The chain recombines TRBV2 with TRBJ2-7; a possible D gene is TRBD2 (6 bases). The length of the CDR3 is 15 residues. Germline V gene data show CDR1 as SNHLY and CDR2 as FYNNEI. The V end lost 6 bases, the J end lost 3 bases, and 18 bases lay between the germline ends.

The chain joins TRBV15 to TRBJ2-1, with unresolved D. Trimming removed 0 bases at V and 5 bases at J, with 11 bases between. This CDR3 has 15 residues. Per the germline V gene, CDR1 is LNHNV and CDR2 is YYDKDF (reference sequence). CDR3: CATSRDTGPNNEQFF. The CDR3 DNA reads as TGTGCCACCAGCAGAGATACCGGGCCAAACAATGAGCAGTTCTTC.

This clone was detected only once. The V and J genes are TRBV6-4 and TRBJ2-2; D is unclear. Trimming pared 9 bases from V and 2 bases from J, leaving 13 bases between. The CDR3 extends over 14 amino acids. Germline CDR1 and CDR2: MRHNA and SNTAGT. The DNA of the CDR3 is TGTGCCAGTAGATTAGACACTAACACCGGGGAGCTGTTTTTT. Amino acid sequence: CASRLDTNTGELFF.

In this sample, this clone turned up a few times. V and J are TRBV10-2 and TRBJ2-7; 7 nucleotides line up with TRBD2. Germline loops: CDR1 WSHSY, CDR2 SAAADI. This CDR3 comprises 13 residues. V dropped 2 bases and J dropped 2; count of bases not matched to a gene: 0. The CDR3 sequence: CASSEGRAYEQYF. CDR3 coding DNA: TGCGCCAGCAGTGAGGGGAGGGCCTACGAGCAGTACTTC.

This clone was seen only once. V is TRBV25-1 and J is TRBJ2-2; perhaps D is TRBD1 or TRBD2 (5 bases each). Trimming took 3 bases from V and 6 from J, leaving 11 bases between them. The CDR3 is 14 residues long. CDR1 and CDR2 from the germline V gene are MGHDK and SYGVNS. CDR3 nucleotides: TGTGCCAGCAGTGATGGGGGTTGGGCCGGGGAGCTGTTTTTT. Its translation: CASSDGGWAGELFF.

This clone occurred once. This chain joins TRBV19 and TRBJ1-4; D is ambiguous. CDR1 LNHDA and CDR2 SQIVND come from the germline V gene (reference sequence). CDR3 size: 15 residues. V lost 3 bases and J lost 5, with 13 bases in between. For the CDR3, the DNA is TGTGCCAGTAGTATCCGGGGAACGGTGAATGAAAAACTGTTTTTT. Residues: CASSIRGTVNEKLFF.

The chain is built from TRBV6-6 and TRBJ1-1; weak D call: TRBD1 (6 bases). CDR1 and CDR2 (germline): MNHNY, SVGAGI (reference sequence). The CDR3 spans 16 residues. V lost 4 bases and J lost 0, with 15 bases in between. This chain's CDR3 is CASSFSPGHVNTEAFF. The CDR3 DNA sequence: TGTGCCAGCAGTTTCTCCCCGGGACACGTGAACACTGAAGCTTTCTTT.

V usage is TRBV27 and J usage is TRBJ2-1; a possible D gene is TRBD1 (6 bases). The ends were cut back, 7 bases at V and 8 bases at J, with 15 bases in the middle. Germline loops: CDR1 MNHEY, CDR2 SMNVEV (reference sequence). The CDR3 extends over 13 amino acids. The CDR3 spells CASKRAGAHEQFF. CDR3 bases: TGTGCCAGCAAACGGGCAGGGGCTCATGAGCAGTTCTTC.

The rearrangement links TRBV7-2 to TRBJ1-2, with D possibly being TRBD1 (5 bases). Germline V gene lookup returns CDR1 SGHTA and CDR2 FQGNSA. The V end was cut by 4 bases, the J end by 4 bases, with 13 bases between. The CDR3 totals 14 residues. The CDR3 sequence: CASSSRQGPYGYTF. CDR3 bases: TGTGCCAGCAGCTCCCGCCAGGGCCCCTATGGCTACACCTTC.

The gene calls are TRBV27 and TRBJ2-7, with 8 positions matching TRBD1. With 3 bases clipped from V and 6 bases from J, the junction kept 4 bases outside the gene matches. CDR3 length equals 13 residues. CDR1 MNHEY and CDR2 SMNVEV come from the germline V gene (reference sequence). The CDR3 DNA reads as TGTGCCAGCAGTTTCAGGGGGCTTAGCGAGCAGTACTTC. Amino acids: CASSFRGLSEQYF.

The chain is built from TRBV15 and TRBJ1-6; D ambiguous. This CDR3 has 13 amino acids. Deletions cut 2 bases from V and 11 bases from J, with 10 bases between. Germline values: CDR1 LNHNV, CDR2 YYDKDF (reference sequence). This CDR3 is CATSRNDRPPLHF. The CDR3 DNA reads TGTGCCACCAGCAGAAACGACCGGCCACCCCTCCACTTT.

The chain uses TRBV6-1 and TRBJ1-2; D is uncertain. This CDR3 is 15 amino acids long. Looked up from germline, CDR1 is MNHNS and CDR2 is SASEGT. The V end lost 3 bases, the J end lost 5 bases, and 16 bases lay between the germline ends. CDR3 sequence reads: CASSDWATLKYGYTF. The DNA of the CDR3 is TGTGCCAGCAGTGATTGGGCCACCCTAAAATATGGCTACACCTTC.

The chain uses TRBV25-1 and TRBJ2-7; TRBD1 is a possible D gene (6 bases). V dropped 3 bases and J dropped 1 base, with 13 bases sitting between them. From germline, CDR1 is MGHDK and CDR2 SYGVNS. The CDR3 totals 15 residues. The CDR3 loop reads CASSDPGTLSYEQYF. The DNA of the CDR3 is TGTGCCAGCAGTGATCCGGGGACACTTTCCTACGAGCAGTACTTC.

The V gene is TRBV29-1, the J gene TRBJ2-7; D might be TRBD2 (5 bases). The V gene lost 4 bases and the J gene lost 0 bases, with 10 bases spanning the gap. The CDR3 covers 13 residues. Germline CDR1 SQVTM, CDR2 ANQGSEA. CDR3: CSVGVGSSYEQYF. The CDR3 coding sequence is TGCAGCGTTGGAGTGGGGAGCTCCTACGAGCAGTACTTC.

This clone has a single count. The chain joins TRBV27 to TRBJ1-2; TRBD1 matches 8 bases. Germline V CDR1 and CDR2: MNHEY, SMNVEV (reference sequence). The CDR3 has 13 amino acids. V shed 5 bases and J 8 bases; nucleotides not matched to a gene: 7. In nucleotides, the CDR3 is TGTGCCAGCAGTACGGACAGGGTGAGCGGCTACACCTTC. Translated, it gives CASSTDRVSGYTF.

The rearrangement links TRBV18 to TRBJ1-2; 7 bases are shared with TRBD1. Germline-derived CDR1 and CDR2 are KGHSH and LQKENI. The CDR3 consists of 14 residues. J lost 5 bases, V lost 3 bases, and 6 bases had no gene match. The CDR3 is CASSPGTDWYGYTF. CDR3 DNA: TGTGCCAGCTCACCCGGGACAGATTGGTATGGCTACACCTTC.

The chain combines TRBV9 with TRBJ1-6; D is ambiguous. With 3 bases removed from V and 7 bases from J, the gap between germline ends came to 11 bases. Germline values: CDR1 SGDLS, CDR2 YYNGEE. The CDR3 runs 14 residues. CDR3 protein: CASSATDTNSPLHF. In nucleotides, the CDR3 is TGTGCCAGCAGCGCAACCGACACAAATTCACCCCTCCACTTT.

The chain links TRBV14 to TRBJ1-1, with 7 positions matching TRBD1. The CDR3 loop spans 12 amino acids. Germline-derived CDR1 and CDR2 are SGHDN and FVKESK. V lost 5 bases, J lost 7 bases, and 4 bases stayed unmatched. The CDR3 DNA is TGTGCCAGCAGCGGTGGGACAGTTGAAGCTTTCTTT. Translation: CASSGGTVEAFF.